Listed here are 17 T cell receptor beta chains from one sample, sequenced in a study of T cells in Graves' hyperthyroidism and ophthalmopathy. From RNA transcripts, TCR beta CDR3 regions were amplified. TCR CDR3 regions were first amplified by RT-PCR with HTBI primers. Using its own MiXCR run on the multiplex PCR reads, TCRdb lists one record per CDR3 protein. The sample holds about 520,000 distinct CDR3 sequences, approximately 24% seen once. Source material: blood. The receptors here all came from a young woman with Graves' ophthalmopathy.

The chain combines TRBV28 with TRBJ1-3, with D possibly TRBD1 on 5 matching bases. The CDR3 loop spans 15 amino acids. The V end lost 1 base, the J end lost 7 bases, and 14 bases lay between the germline ends. Per germline, CDR1 MDHEN and CDR2 SYDVKM. The CDR3 reads CASSLSGTPANTIYF. In nucleotides, the CDR3 is TGTGCCAGCAGTTTATCCGGGACTCCCGCGAACACCATATATTTT.

With regard to this clonotype: With a much larger clone just one base away, this may be a read error. The chain is built from TRBV20-1 and TRBJ1-1; D is unclear. The CDR3 has 12 amino acids. Deletions cut 0 bases from V and 4 bases from J, with 6 bases between. Germline V gives CDR1 DFQATT, CDR2 SNEGSKA (reference sequence). Here the CDR3 reads CSARDEITEAFF. CDR3 DNA sequence: TGCAGTGCTAGAGATGAGATCACTGAAGCTTTCTTT.

This clonotype has ten or more counts. V gene TRBV28 combines with J gene TRBJ2-7, with 7 bases aligning to TRBD1. The germline V gene has CDR1 MDHEN and CDR2 SYDVKM. V shed 6 bases, J shed 0 bases, and the junction held 8 bases outside the gene matches. The CDR3 length is 15 residues. The CDR3 sequence is CASSALGDSSYEQYF. For the CDR3, the DNA is TGTGCCAGCAGCGCCCTGGGGGACAGCTCCTACGAGCAGTACTTC.

To note about this clonotype: The CDR3 does not close with the conserved phenylalanine or tryptophan, likely indicating a read error. The J gene is TRBJ1-5, the V gene TRBV6-5; D is ambiguous. V dropped 2 bases and J dropped 0 bases, with 17 bases sitting between them. CDR3 length: 18 residues. The germline V gene encodes CDR1 MNHEY and CDR2 SVGAGI. The CDR3 spells CASSYGQALLLSNQPQHS. CDR3 nucleotide sequence: TGTGCCAGCAGTTACGGGCAGGCTCTCTTGCTTAGCAATCAGCCCCAGCATTCT.

This clonotype was recorded many times. J is TRBJ1-1 and V is TRBV18; D gene unclear. The CDR3 consists of 14 residues. Germline CDR1 and CDR2: KGHSH and LQKENI. Trimming shortened V by 2 bases and J by 9 bases, and 16 bases separated the two germline ends. The CDR3 bases are TGTGCCAGCTCACCAAAAGCAGACGTGCCCCAAGCTTTCTTT. The encoded protein is CASSPKADVPQAFF.

At least ten counts were recorded for this clonotype. The chain employs TRBV6-1 and TRBJ2-5, with D possibly called TRBD1 or TRBD2 (6 bases each). Germline V gene data show CDR1 as MNHNS and CDR2 as SASEGT. This CDR3 has 16 residues. V was trimmed by 2 bases and J by 4 bases, leaving 17 bases between them. CDR3 DNA: TGTGCCAGCAGTGAACCCTTAGGGGGGCGCGGAGAGACCCAGTACTTC. This gives the protein CASSEPLGGRGETQYF.

There are many counts of this clonotype. The V gene is TRBV7-3, the J gene TRBJ2-5; 7 nucleotides agree with TRBD2. The CDR3 runs to 16 residues. Unmatched junction bases numbered 14, after V lost 5 bases and J lost 5 bases. CDR1 is SGHTA, CDR2 FQGTGA, per germline. CDR3 sequence: CASSRMGGVQSETQYF. Here the CDR3 DNA reads TGTGCCAGCAGCCGCATGGGGGGGGTTCAGTCCGAGACCCAGTACTTC.

In its sample, this clonotype was seen many times. The V and J genes are TRBV9 and TRBJ1-5; 7 nucleotides match TRBD1. CDR3 length: 14 residues. Unmatched junction bases numbered 0, after V lost 2 bases and J lost 1 base. Looked up from germline, CDR1 is SGDLS and CDR2 is YYNGEE. CDR3 sequence: CASSVGQSNQPQHF. The DNA for the CDR3 is TGTGCCAGCAGCGTGGGACAGAGCAATCAGCCCCAGCATTTT.

The rearrangement joins TRBV12-3 or TRBV12-4 to TRBJ1-1; D is perhaps TRBD1 (5 bases). The CDR3 is made up of 12 amino acids. Trimming stripped 1 base from V and 10 bases from J, with 10 bases between. The CDR3 loop reads CASSLGGHSAFF. The CDR3 DNA reads as TGTGCCAGCAGTTTAGGTGGACATTCAGCTTTCTTT.

This clonotype was seen only a few times. The rearrangement uses TRBV6-1 and TRBJ2-7, with D hard to call. This CDR3 spans 16 amino acids. The V and J ends lost 1 base and 0 bases respectively, with 13 bases between them. Germline V CDR1 and CDR2: MNHNS, SASEGT. CDR3 loop: CASSEVRAGYSYEQYF. The CDR3 DNA is TGTGCCAGCAGTGAAGTCCGGGCAGGCTACTCCTACGAGCAGTACTTC.

The chain is built from TRBV27 and TRBJ1-1, with D maybe TRBD1 (5 bases). The CDR3 sequence is 17 residues long. V was cut by 8 bases and J by 0 bases, with 22 bases left in between. Germline V gene sequence: CDR1 MNHEY, CDR2 SMNVEV (reference sequence). DNA for the CDR3: TGTGCCAGCTCCCGGTACTGGGGCAAGCGCATGAACACTGAAGCTTTCTTT. As protein: CASSRYWGKRMNTEAFF.

This clonotype was picked up many times. The chain links TRBV9 to TRBJ1-1; 7 nucleotides match TRBD1. This CDR3 region has 14 residues. Germline loops: CDR1 SGDLS, CDR2 YYNGEE. Trimming removed 0 bases from V and 3 bases from J; junction bases left unmatched: 2. The CDR3, as DNA: TGTGCCAGCAGCGTAGCACAGGGGCACACTGAAGCTTTCTTT. As protein: CASSVAQGHTEAFF.

The chain combines TRBV10-1 with TRBJ2-7, with 14 bases fitting TRBD2. Losses at the gene ends were 6 bases for V and 3 bases for J; bases not matched to a gene: 4. The CDR3 runs 15 residues. Looked up from germline, CDR1 is WNHNN and CDR2 is SYGVQD (reference sequence). CDR3 region: CASSHGLAGGYEQYF. The CDR3 DNA reads TGCGCCAGCAGCCACGGACTAGCGGGGGGCTACGAGCAGTACTTC.

This clonotype was observed many times. The CDR3 sequence is CASRQLAGGLREQYF. The CDR3 DNA sequence: TGTGCCAGCAGGCAGCTAGCGGGGGGGCTGAGGGAGCAGTACTTC. The chain has TRBV6-1 and TRBJ2-7, with 12 bases that match TRBD2. Trimming took 6 bases from V and 7 from J; bases not matched to a gene: 10. The CDR3 has 15 residues. Germline V gene data show CDR1 as MNHNS and CDR2 as SASEGT.

V is TRBV10-1 and J is TRBJ1-1; D is possibly TRBD1 (6 bases). V lost 0 bases to trimming and J lost 1 base, with 9 bases between them. Germline V gives CDR1 WNHNN, CDR2 SYGVQD (reference sequence). This CDR3 has 15 residues. CDR3 coding DNA: TGCGCCAGCAGTGAGTCGAGGACAGCGAACACTGAAGCTTTCTTT. This translates into CASSESRTANTEAFF.

CDR3 sequence reads: CSAGQGSATEAFF. The CDR3, as DNA: TGCAGCGCCGGACAGGGGTCGGCCACTGAAGCTTTCTTT. The chain combines TRBV29-1 with TRBJ1-1, with 9 bases that match TRBD1. The V gene's germline CDR1 is SQVTM and CDR2 ANQGSEA. The V gene end was trimmed by 7 bases and the J gene end by 4 bases; junction bases not matched to a gene: 7. The CDR3 extends over 13 amino acids.

The chain links TRBV5-1 to TRBJ2-2; 12 bases fit TRBD1. CDR1 is SGHRS, CDR2 YFSETQ, per germline. V gave up 0 bases and J gave up 7 bases; unmatched junction bases: 13. This CDR3 is built from 19 residues. The CDR3: CASSLEPTGTGGVGGELFF. In nucleotides, the CDR3 is TGCGCCAGCAGCTTGGAGCCCACCGGGACAGGGGGCGTTGGCGGGGAGCTGTTTTTT.